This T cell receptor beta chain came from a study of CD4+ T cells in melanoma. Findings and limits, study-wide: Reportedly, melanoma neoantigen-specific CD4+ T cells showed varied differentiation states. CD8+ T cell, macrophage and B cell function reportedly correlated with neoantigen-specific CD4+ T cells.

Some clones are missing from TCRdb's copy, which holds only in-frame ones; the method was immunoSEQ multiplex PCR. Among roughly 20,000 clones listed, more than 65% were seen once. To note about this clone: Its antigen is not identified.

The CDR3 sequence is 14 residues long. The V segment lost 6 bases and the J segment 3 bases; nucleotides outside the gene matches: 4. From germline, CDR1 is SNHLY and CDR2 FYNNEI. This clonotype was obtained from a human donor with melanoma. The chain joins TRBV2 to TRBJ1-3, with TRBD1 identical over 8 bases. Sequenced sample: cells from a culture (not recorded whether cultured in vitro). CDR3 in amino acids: CASRGTGGGNTIYF. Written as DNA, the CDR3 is TGTGCCAGCAGAGGGACAGGTGGTGGAAACACCATATATTTT.